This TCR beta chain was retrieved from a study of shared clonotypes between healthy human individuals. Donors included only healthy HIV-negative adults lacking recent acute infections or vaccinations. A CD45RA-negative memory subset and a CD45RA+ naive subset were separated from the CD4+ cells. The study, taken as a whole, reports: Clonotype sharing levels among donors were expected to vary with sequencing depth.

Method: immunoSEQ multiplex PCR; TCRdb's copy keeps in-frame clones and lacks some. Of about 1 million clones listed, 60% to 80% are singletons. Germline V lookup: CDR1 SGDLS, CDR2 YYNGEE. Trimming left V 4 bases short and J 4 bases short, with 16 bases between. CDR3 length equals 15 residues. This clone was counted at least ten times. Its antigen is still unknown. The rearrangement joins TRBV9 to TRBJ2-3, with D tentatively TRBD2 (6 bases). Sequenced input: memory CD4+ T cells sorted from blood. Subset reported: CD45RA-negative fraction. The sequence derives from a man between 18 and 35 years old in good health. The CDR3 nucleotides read TGTGCCAGCAGCCTCCGACTAGACTCTGCAGATACGCAGTATTTT. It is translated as CASSLRLDSADTQYF.